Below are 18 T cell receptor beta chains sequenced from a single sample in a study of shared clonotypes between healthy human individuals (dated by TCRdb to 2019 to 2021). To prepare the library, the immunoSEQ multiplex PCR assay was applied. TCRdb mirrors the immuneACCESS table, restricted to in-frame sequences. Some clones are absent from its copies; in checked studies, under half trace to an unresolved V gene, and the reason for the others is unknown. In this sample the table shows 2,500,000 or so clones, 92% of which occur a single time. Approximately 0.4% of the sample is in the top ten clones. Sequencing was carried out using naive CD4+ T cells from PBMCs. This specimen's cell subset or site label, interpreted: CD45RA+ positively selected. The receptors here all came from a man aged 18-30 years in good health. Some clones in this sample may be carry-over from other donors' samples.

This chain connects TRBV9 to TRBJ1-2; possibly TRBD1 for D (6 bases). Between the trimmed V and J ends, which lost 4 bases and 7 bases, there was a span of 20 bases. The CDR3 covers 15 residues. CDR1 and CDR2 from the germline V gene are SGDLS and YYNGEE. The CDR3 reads CASSPQSTGAGGYTF. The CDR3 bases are TGTGCCAGCAGCCCCCAATCGACAGGAGCGGGTGGCTACACCTTC.

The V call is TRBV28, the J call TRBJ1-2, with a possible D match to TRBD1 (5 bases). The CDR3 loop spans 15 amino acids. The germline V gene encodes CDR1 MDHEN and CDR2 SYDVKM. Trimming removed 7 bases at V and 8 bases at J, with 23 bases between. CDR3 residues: CASTPQSGGVVGYTF. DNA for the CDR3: TGTGCCAGCACCCCTCAGTCGGGGGGGGTCGTAGGCTACACCTTC.

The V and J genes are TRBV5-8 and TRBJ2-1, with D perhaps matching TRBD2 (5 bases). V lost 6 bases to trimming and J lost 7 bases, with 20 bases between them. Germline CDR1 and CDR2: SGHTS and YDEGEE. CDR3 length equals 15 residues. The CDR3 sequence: CASNPNVWGVNEQFF. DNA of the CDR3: TGTGCCAGCAACCCCAATGTCTGGGGAGTGAATGAGCAGTTCTTC. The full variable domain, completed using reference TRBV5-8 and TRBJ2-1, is EAGVTQSPTHLIKTRGQQATLRCSPISGHTSVYWYQQALGLGLQFLLWYDEGEERNRGNFPPRFSGRQFPNYSSELNVNALELEDSALYLCASNPNVWGVNEQFFGPGTRLTVL.

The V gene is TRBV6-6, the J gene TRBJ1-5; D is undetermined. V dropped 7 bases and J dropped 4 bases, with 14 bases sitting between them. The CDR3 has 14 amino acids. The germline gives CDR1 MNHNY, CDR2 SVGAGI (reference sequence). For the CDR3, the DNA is TGTGCCAGCACTCCCCCCGGGCTAAATCAGCCCCAGCATTTT. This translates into CASTPPGLNQPQHF.

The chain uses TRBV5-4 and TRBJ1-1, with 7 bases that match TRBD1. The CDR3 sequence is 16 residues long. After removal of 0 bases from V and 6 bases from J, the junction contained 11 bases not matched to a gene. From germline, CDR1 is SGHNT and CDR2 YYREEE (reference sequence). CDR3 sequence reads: CASSLGATTGEAEAFF. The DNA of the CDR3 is TGTGCCAGCAGCTTGGGGGCTACTACAGGGGAAGCTGAAGCTTTCTTT. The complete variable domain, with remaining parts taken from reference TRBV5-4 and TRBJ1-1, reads ETGVTQSPTHLIKTRGQQVTLRCSSQSGHNTVSWYQQALGQGPQFIFQYYREEENGRGNFPPRFSGLQFPNYSSELNVNALELDDSALYLCASSLGATTGEAEAFFGQGTRLTVV.

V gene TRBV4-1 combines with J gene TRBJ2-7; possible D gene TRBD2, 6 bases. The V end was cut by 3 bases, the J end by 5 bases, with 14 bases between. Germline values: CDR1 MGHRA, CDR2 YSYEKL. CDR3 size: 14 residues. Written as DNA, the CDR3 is TGCGCCAGCAGCCAGCTGGGAGGAAATGACGAGCAGTACTTC. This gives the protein CASSQLGGNDEQYF.

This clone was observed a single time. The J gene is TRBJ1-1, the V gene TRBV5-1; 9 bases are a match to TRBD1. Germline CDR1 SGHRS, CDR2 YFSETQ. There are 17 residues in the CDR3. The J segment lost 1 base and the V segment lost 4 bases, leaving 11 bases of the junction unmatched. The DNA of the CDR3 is TGCGCCAGCAGCCTGATATACAGGGGGCTACGGAACACTGAAGCTTTCTTT. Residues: CASSLIYRGLRNTEAFF.

The CDR3 region is CASSVAVSGNTIYF. CDR3 nucleotide sequence: TGTGCCAGCAGCGTAGCGGTCTCCGGAAACACCATATATTTT. The gene calls are TRBV9 and TRBJ1-3, with D unresolved. The germline V and J ends were trimmed by 0 bases and 4 bases, with 8 bases remaining between them. The length of the CDR3 is 14 residues. Looked up from germline, CDR1 is SGDLS and CDR2 is YYNGEE.

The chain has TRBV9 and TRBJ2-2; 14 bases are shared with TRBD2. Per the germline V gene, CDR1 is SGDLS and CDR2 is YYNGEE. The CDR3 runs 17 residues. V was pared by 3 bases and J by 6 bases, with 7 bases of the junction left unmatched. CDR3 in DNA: TGTGCCAGCAGCGCCGGGACTAGCGGGAGTATGGCCGGGGAGCTGTTTTTT. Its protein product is CASSAGTSGSMAGELFF. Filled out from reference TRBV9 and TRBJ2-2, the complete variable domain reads DSGVTQTPKHLITATGQRVTLRCSPRSGDLSVYWYQQSLDQGLQFLIQYYNGEERAKGNILERFSAQQFPDLHSELNLSSLELGDSALYFCASSAGTSGSMAGELFFGEGSRLTVL.

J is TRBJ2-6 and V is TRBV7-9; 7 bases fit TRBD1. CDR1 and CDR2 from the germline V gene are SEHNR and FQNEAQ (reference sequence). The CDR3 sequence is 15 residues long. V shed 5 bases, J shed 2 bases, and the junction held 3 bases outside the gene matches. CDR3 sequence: CASSADRAGANVLTF. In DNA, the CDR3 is TGTGCCAGCAGCGCCGACAGGGCTGGGGCCAACGTCCTGACTTTC. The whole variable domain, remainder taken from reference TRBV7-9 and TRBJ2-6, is DTGVSQNPRHKITKRGQNVTFRCDPISEHNRLYWYRQTLGQGPEFLTYFQNEAQLEKSRLLSDRFSAERPKGSFSTLEIQRTEQGDSAMYLCASSADRAGANVLTFGAGSRLTVL.

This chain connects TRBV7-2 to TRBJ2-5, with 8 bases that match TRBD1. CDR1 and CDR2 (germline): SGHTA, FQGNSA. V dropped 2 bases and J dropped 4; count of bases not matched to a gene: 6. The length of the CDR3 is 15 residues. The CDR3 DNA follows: TGTGCCAGCAGCTTACTCGGCAGGGGGCTAGAGACCCAGTACTTC. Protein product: CASSLLGRGLETQYF.

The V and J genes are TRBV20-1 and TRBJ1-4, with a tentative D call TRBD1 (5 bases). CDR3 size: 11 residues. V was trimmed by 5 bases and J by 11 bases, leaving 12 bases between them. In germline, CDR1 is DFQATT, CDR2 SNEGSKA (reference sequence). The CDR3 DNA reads TGCAGTGCTTACTCGCGGGACAAACTGTTTTTT. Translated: CSAYSRDKLFF.

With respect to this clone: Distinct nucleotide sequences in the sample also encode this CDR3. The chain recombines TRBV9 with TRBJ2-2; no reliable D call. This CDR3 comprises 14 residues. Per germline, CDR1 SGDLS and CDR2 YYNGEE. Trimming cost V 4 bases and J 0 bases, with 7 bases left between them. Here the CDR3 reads CASSFRPNTGELFF. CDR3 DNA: TGTGCCAGCAGCTTCCGTCCGAACACCGGGGAGCTGTTTTTT. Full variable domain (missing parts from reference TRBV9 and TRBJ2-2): DSGVTQTPKHLITATGQRVTLRCSPRSGDLSVYWYQQSLDQGLQFLIQYYNGEERAKGNILERFSAQQFPDLHSELNLSSLELGDSALYFCASSFRPNTGELFFGEGSRLTVL.

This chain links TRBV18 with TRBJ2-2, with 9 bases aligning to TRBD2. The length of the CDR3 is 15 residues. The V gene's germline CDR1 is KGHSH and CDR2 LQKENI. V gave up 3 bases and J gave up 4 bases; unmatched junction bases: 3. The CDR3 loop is CASSPGLAPTGELFF. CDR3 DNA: TGTGCCAGCTCACCGGGACTAGCCCCCACCGGGGAGCTGTTTTTT.

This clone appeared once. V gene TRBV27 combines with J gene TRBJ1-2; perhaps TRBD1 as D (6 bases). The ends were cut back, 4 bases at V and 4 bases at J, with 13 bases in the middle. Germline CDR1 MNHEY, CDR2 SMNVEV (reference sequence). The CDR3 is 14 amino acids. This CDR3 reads CASSYSGVAYGYTF. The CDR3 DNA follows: TGTGCCAGCAGTTACTCAGGGGTCGCCTATGGCTACACCTTC.

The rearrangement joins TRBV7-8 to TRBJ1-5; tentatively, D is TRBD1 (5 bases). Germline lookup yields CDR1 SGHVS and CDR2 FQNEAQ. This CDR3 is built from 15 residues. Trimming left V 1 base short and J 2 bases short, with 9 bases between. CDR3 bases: TGTGCCAGCAGCTTAGTGGCACAGGGCAATCAGCCCCAGCATTTT. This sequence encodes CASSLVAQGNQPQHF.

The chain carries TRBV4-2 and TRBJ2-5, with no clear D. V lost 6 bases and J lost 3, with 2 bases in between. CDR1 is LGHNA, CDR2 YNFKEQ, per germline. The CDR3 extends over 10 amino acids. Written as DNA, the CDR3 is TGTGCCAGCAGGAAAGAGACCCAGTACTTC. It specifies CASRKETQYF.

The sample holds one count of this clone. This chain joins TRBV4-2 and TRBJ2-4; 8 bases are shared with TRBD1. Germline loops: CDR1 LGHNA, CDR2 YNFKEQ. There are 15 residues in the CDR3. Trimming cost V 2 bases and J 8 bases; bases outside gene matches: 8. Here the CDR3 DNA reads TGTGCCAGCAGCCAACCGGACAGGGAGAAGGACATTCAGTACTTC. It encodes CASSQPDREKDIQYF.